A single sample gave rise to the 29 T cell receptor beta chains below, sequenced in a study of T-cell reconstitution after alpha-beta-depleted transplantation in children. Unique molecular identifiers were built into the TCRbeta library. Each CDR3 protein gets one entry after TCRdb re-called the PCR reads with MiXCR. Of hundreds of thousands of distinct CDR3 sequences listed, about an eighth are singletons. The specimen was PBMCs, collected before TCRalphabeta/CD19-depleted stem cell transplant. These receptors all come from a girl aged 2 to 10 with congenital amegakaryocytic thrombocytopenia, due to receive a stem cell transplant.

This clonotype has ten or more counts. The V gene is TRBV20-1, the J gene TRBJ2-3; D perhaps matches TRBD1 (7 bases). Trimming took off 7 bases at V and 1 base at J, with 18 bases between the two ends. Germline CDR1 reads DFQATT; CDR2 reads SNEGSKA (reference sequence). The CDR3 has 15 residues. CDR3 coding DNA: TGCAGTGTCCAGGGGGGTGGAACAGGCACAGATACGCAGTATTTT. Encoded protein: CSVQGGGTGTDTQYF.

This clonotype was detected ten times or more. V usage is TRBV5-1 and J usage is TRBJ2-7, with D perhaps matching TRBD1 (5 bases). Trimming pared 0 bases from V and 0 bases from J, leaving 10 bases between. This CDR3 has 15 residues. Per germline, CDR1 SGHRS and CDR2 YFSETQ. DNA of the CDR3: TGCGCCAGCAGCTTGGCCCACAGGAGCTCCTACGAGCAGTACTTC. Encoded protein: CASSLAHRSSYEQYF.

The rearrangement uses TRBV5-5 and TRBJ1-4; D is ambiguous. The ends were cut back, 4 bases at V and 7 bases at J, with 11 bases in the middle. The CDR3 extends over 13 amino acids. Germline lookup yields CDR1 SGHKS and CDR2 YYEKEE (reference sequence). The CDR3 reads CASSLQAGEKLFF. CDR3 in DNA: TGTGCCAGCAGCCTCCAGGCAGGTGAAAAACTGTTTTTT.

In its sample, this clonotype was seen many times. The chain recombines TRBV28 with TRBJ1-1; D perhaps matches TRBD1 (5 bases). Between the trimmed V and J ends, which lost 3 bases and 7 bases, there was a span of 12 bases. This CDR3 comprises 13 residues. Germline assignment: CDR1 MDHEN and CDR2 SYDVKM. CDR3 sequence: CASSLSGTIEAFF. The CDR3 DNA is TGTGCCAGCAGTTTGTCAGGGACCATTGAAGCTTTCTTT.

Many counts were recorded for this clonotype. The DNA of the CDR3 is TGTGCCAGCAGCTTGGTTGGGCTCAACTCGCTGACAGATACGCAGTATTTT. As protein: CASSLVGLNSLTDTQYF. The chain couples TRBV5-5 to TRBJ2-3; the D is unclear. Per the germline V gene, CDR1 is SGHKS and CDR2 is YYEKEE (reference sequence). Trimming pared 0 bases from V and 3 bases from J, leaving 17 bases between. This CDR3 is built from 17 residues.

This clonotype came up many times. The V gene is TRBV20-1, the J gene TRBJ1-1; a possible D gene is TRBD1 (5 bases). Looked up from germline, CDR1 is DFQATT and CDR2 is SNEGSKA (reference sequence). The CDR3 has 13 residues. V was cut by 2 bases and J by 4 bases, with 11 bases left in between. The CDR3 loop is CSARYRTITEAFF. DNA of the CDR3: TGCAGTGCTAGATACAGGACCATCACTGAAGCTTTCTTT.

The chain links TRBV5-1 to TRBJ2-7, with TRBD1 matching 8 bases. The germline gives CDR1 SGHRS, CDR2 YFSETQ. The CDR3 totals 16 residues. Trimming cost V 6 bases and J 4 bases; bases outside gene matches: 15. The CDR3 DNA reads TGCGCCAGCACCGCGGGACAGGCCCCCACCATTTACGAGCAGTACTTC. The encoded protein is CASTAGQAPTIYEQYF.

The V call is TRBV5-1, the J call TRBJ1-1; D gene uncertain. V was trimmed by 1 base and J by 0 bases, leaving 22 bases between them. The CDR3 sequence is 19 residues long. CDR1 SGHRS and CDR2 YFSETQ come from the germline V gene. The CDR3 DNA sequence: TGCGCCAGCAGCTTGAGTAGTCGGTCAGTTTTTTTGGTGAACACTGAAGCTTTCTTT. Residues: CASSLSSRSVFLVNTEAFF.

Turning to this clonotype: A much larger clone lies one base from this, so it may be a read error. The chain employs TRBV20-1 and TRBJ2-2; 11 positions match TRBD2. The CDR3 is made up of 17 amino acids. The germline V gene encodes CDR1 DFQATT and CDR2 SNEGSKA (reference sequence). CDR3 nucleotides: TGCTGTGCTAGAGATCGGGCTAGCGGGAGGCTGGCCGGGGAGCTGTTTTTT. This gives the protein CCARDRASGRLAGELFF.

This clonotype has a count of ten or more. The chain employs TRBV6-1 and TRBJ2-1; 14 positions agree with TRBD2. The CDR3 totals 16 residues. Trimming removed 4 bases from V and 10 bases from J; junction bases left unmatched: 9. CDR1 is MNHNS, CDR2 SASEGT, per germline. The CDR3 nucleotides are TGTGCCAGCAGTGGGGGACTAGCGGGAGTATCTTGGGAGCAGTTCTTC. Translation gives CASSGGLAGVSWEQFF.

This clonotype was seen at least ten times. The chain combines TRBV4-1 with TRBJ1-1, with D unclear. CDR1 MGHRA and CDR2 YSYEKL come from the germline V gene. The CDR3 has 14 amino acids. The V and J ends lost 7 bases and 2 bases respectively, with 14 bases between them. The CDR3 nucleotides read TGCGCCAGCACGGTGGGAGCAGGAAACACTGAAGCTTTCTTT. Its protein is CASTVGAGNTEAFF.

The CDR3: CSVEGLAGNTPSSYNEQFF. CDR3 coding DNA: TGCAGCGTTGAAGGACTAGCGGGAAATACTCCAAGCTCCTACAATGAGCAGTTCTTC. J is TRBJ2-1 and V is TRBV29-1; 11 bases fit TRBD2. This CDR3 has 19 amino acids. CDR1 SQVTM and CDR2 ANQGSEA come from the germline V gene. V lost 1 base to trimming and J lost 0 bases; unmatched junction nucleotides: 11.

The CDR3 nucleotides are TGTGCCAGCAGGGATCCGGGACAACCTTGGCAGACCCAGTACTTC. Its protein product is CASRDPGQPWQTQYF. This chain joins TRBV12-3 or TRBV12-4 and TRBJ2-5; TRBD1 is a possible D gene (6 bases). Trimming pared 6 bases from V and 6 bases from J, leaving 20 bases between. The CDR3 totals 15 residues.

The chain is built from TRBV25-1 and TRBJ1-4; D call uncertain. Trimming pared 7 bases from V and 12 bases from J, leaving 18 bases between. Germline CDR1 MGHDK, CDR2 SYGVNS. The CDR3 is 13 amino acids. CDR3 sequence (DNA): TGTGCCAGCAAAAAAACGGGGAATCGGGAACTGTTTTTT. Its translation: CASKKTGNRELFF.

This clonotype appeared a few times. This chain links TRBV28 with TRBJ2-4, with TRBD2 matching 7 bases. After removal of 4 bases from V and 6 bases from J, the junction contained 3 bases not matched to a gene. The CDR3 length is 13 residues. Germline lookup yields CDR1 MDHEN and CDR2 SYDVKM. CDR3: CASSSLAANIQYF. The CDR3 nucleotides read TGTGCCAGCAGTTCCCTAGCGGCAAACATTCAGTACTTC.

This clonotype occurred a few times. The J gene is TRBJ2-1, the V gene TRBV7-6; 13 bases map to TRBD2. Germline assignment: CDR1 SGHVS and CDR2 FNYEAQ. V lost 4 bases and J lost 11; bases outside the gene matches: 8. The CDR3 is made up of 15 amino acids. The CDR3, as DNA: TGTGCCAGCAGCTCTTGGGTGGGGACTAGCGGGAAGCAGTTCTTC. It encodes CASSSWVGTSGKQFF.

This clonotype has ten or more counts. This chain joins TRBV27 and TRBJ2-2, with TRBD2 matching over 7 bases. This CDR3 is 15 amino acids long. CDR1 and CDR2 from the germline V gene are MNHEY and SMNVEV (reference sequence). The V segment lost 0 bases and the J segment 5 bases; nucleotides outside the gene matches: 3. CDR3 loop: CASSLSTGGTGELFF. As DNA, the CDR3 is TGTGCCAGCAGTTTATCGACGGGGGGTACCGGGGAGCTGTTTTTT.

The V call is TRBV5-1, the J call TRBJ1-6; TRBD1 might be the D (5 bases). Per the germline V gene, CDR1 is SGHRS and CDR2 is YFSETQ. The CDR3 extends over 14 amino acids. The V end was cut by 3 bases, the J end by 10 bases, with 14 bases between. In nucleotides, the CDR3 is TGCGCCAGCAGCTCGCCCTGGGAGGGGTCACCCCTCCACTTT. It encodes CASSSPWEGSPLHF. Supplemented by reference TRBV5-1 and TRBJ1-6, the full variable domain reads KAGVTQTPRYLIKTRGQQVTLSCSPISGHRSVSWYQQTPGQGLQFLFEYFSETQRNKGNFPGRFSGRQFSNSRSEMNVSTLELGDSALYLCASSSPWEGSPLHFGNGTRLTVT.

This clonotype has a count of ten or more. This chain uses TRBV4-1 with TRBJ2-1; D tentatively fits TRBD1 or TRBD2 (5 bases each). Trimming stripped 4 bases from V and 10 bases from J, with 14 bases between. Germline lookup yields CDR1 MGHRA and CDR2 YSYEKL. CDR3 length equals 13 residues. As DNA, the CDR3 is TGCGCCAGCAGCCTAGCCCGGGGCGAGGAGCAGTTCTTC. This gives the protein CASSLARGEEQFF.

This clonotype was seen more than once but under ten times. The chain employs TRBV2 and TRBJ1-5, with D unclear. V lost 6 bases, J lost 9 bases, and 9 bases lay in between. Germline V lookup: CDR1 SNHLY, CDR2 FYNNEI. The CDR3 totals 11 residues. The CDR3 DNA is TGTGCCAGCAGCGATCCAGGGCCCCAGCATTTT. Amino acid sequence: CASSDPGPQHF.

There are a few counts of this clonotype. The chain combines TRBV11-2 with TRBJ2-1; D ambiguous. Trimming left V 0 bases short and J 7 bases short, with 16 bases between. The CDR3 totals 16 residues. Germline CDR1 SGHAT, CDR2 FQNNGV. CDR3 region: CASSLEGWGSMNEQFF. CDR3 DNA sequence: TGTGCCAGCAGCTTAGAGGGTTGGGGTAGCATGAATGAGCAGTTCTTC.

In this sample, this clonotype turned up many times. One end of the junction fails to match germline, which may point to a read error. The chain couples TRBV12-3 or TRBV12-4 to TRBJ2-7, with 7 bases identical to TRBD2. The CDR3 runs 11 residues. CDR3 residues: CASSRWTRLAF. The CDR3 DNA sequence: TGTGCCAGCAGTCGATGGACTAGGCTTGCCTTC.

For this clonotype: This could be a read error, since a much larger clone is one nucleotide away. This sequence joins TRBV7-9 and TRBJ2-3; TRBD2 is a possible D gene (5 bases). The CDR3 spans 14 residues. Germline V gene lookup returns CDR1 SEHNR and CDR2 FQNEAQ (reference sequence). The CDR3, as DNA: TGTGACAGCAGCTTCGAGGGTTTCCCAGATACGCAGTATTTT. Its protein is CDSSFEGFPDTQYF.

In this sample, this clonotype turned up many times. V and J are TRBV4-1 and TRBJ2-1, with 10 bases aligning to TRBD2. Looked up from germline, CDR1 is MGHRA and CDR2 is YSYEKL. The V and J ends lost 1 base and 11 bases, in that order; junction bases with no gene match: 11. The CDR3 consists of 16 residues. The CDR3 nucleotides are TGCGCCAGCAGCCAAGTCAGCGGGAGGGCCCAGGGCAAGCAGTTCTTC. The encoded protein is CASSQVSGRAQGKQFF.

Turning to this clonotype: Given a much more abundant clone one base away, this may be a read error. The rearrangement links TRBV20-1 to TRBJ2-1; 8 positions agree with TRBD2. V shed 0 bases, J shed 9 bases, and the junction held 10 bases outside the gene matches. There are 15 residues in the CDR3. Germline-derived CDR1 and CDR2 are DFQATT and SNEGSKA (reference sequence). The CDR3 bases are TGCAGTGCTAGAGATTTGGGACTAGATACAACTGAGCAGTTCTTC. This translates into CSARDLGLDTTEQFF.

Only a few counts were recorded for this clonotype. The V call is TRBV12-3 or TRBV12-4, the J call TRBJ1-5; 9 bases map to TRBD1. The V segment lost 6 bases and the J segment 2 bases; nucleotides outside the gene matches: 2. The CDR3 loop spans 14 amino acids. In nucleotides, the CDR3 is TGTGCCAGCAGGGGGGACAGGGGCAATCAGCCCCAGCATTTT. This sequence encodes CASRGDRGNQPQHF.

This clonotype was picked up many times. The genes are TRBV20-1 and TRBJ2-3; TRBD1 might be the D (7 bases). Trimming stripped 1 base from V and 2 bases from J, with 13 bases between. Germline CDR1 reads DFQATT; CDR2 reads SNEGSKA (reference sequence). This CDR3 spans 15 amino acids. The CDR3 sequence is CSARGQGGFTDTQYF. CDR3 DNA: TGCAGTGCTAGAGGACAGGGAGGTTTCACAGATACGCAGTATTTT.

This clonotype was counted between two and nine times. V usage is TRBV4-2 and J usage is TRBJ2-1, with TRBD2 identical over 10 bases. The CDR3 loop spans 17 amino acids. Germline assignment: CDR1 LGHNA and CDR2 YNFKEQ. V gave up 0 bases and J gave up 6 bases; unmatched junction bases: 8. CDR3 DNA sequence: TGTGCCAGCAGCCAAGATGCCCCTAGCGGGAGCCTCAATGAGCAGTTCTTC. Residues: CASSQDAPSGSLNEQFF.

As regards this clonotype: The junction departs from the called germline gene at one end, perhaps through a read error. The V call is TRBV20-1, the J call TRBJ1-5; 7 bases line up with TRBD1. Germline CDR1 DFQATT, CDR2 SNEGSKA (reference sequence). This CDR3 has 18 amino acids. The CDR3 sequence is CSARDLTGPGGGNQPRHF. In nucleotides, the CDR3 is TGCAGTGCTAGAGATTTGACCGGCCCAGGGGGGGGCAATCAGCCCCGGCATTTT.